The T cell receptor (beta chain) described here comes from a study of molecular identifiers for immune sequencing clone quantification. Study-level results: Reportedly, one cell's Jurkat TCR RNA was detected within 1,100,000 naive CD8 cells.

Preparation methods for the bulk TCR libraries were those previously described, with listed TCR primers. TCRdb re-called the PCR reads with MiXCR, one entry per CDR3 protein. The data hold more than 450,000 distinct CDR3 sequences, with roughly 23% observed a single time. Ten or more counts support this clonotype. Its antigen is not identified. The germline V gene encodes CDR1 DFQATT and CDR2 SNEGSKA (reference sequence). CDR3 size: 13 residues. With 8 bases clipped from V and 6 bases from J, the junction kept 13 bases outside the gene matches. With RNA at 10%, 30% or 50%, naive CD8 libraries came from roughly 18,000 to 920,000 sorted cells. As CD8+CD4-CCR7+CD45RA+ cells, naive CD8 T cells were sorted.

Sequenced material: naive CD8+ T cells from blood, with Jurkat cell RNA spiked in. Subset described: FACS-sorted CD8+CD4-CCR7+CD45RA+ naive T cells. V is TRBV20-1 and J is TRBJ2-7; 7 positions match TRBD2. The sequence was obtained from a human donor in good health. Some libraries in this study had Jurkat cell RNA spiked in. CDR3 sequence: CSPSTSSPSEQYF. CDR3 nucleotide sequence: TGCAGTCCTTCGACTAGCAGCCCTTCCGAGCAGTACTTC.